This T cell receptor (beta chain) originates from a study of cytomegalovirus exposure and HLA in healthy donors. General study results and limits: TCR beta chain V- and J-gene trimming was linked, in a later analysis, to a missense variant in DCLRE1C.

Researchers ran the PCR with 60 Vbeta and 13 Jbeta primers. The table came from immunoSEQ multiplex PCR; TCRdb's copy has only in-frame clones and leaves some out. The sample gives over 150,000 clones, more than 65% of which show up once; 3.1% is in the top ten. This CDR3 contains 15 residues. The V gene's germline CDR1 is SGHNT and CDR2 YYREEE (reference sequence). V was trimmed by 0 bases and J by 7 bases, leaving 14 bases between them. In the case of this clone: Its antigen remains unknown.

Sequencing was performed on PBMCs. The origin of this receptor is a woman under 40 in good health and CMV-seropositive. The V gene is TRBV5-4, the J gene TRBJ2-1; the D is unclear. CDR3 region: CASSLVALSRNEQFF. The DNA for the CDR3 is TGTGCCAGCAGCTTGGTGGCCCTCAGCAGGAATGAGCAGTTCTTC.